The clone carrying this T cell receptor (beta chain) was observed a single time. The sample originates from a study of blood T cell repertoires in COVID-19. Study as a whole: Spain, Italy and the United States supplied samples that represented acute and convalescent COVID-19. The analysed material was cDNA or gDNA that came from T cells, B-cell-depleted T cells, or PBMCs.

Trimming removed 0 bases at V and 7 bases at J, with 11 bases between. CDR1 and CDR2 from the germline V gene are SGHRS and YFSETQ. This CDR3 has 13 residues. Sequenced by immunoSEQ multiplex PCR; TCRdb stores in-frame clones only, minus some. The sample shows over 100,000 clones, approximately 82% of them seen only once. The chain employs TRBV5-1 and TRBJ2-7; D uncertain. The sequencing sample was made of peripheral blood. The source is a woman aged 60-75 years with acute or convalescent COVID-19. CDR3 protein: CASSLDPGKEQYF. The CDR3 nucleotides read TGCGCCAGCAGCTTGGATCCAGGAAAAGAGCAGTACTTC.